This T cell receptor (beta chain) originates from a study of PD-L1 blockade in urothelial cancer. The CDR3 sequence is 13 residues long. After removal of 2 bases from V and 10 bases from J, the junction contained 3 bases not matched to a gene. Germline V gene data show CDR1 as LNHDA and CDR2 as SQIVND (reference sequence). Described time point: peripheral blood 6 weeks after treatment start. Some clones are missing from TCRdb's copy, which holds only in-frame ones; the method was immunoSEQ multiplex PCR. The top ten clones hold under 2% of a sample with under 150,000 clones, roughly 89% of them seen once.

This material consisted of PBMCs, taken around atezolizumab (anti-PD-L1) treatment. This clonotype was obtained from a man aged 55-75 years with urothelial cancer. The chain combines TRBV19 with TRBJ2-1, with 9 nucleotides matching TRBD2. CDR3 sequence: CASSIRLAGEQFF. CDR3 nucleotides: TGTGCCAGTAGTATAAGGCTAGCGGGGGAGCAGTTCTTC. The whole variable domain, remainder taken from reference TRBV19 and TRBJ2-1, is DGGITQSPKYLFRKEGQNVTLSCEQNLNHDAMYWYRQDPGQGLRLIYYSQIVNDFQKGDIAEGYSVSREKKESFPLTVTSAQKNPTAFYLCASSIRLAGEQFFGPGTRLTVL.